This entry lists 16 T cell receptor beta chains sequenced from one sample in a study of PD-1 blockade in classical Hodgkin lymphoma. Measured with immunoSEQ multiplex PCR; TCRdb has only the in-frame clones, and not every one. The table includes some 95,000 clones, approximately 90% detected once. Stated time point: cycle 4 day 1 (C4D1), after six to seven weeks of nivolumab. Patients all relapsed after autologous stem cell transplantation, and there was variation in brentuximab vedotin exposure. The source was peripheral blood mononuclear cells (PBMCs), collected before the fourth cycle of nivolumab. These TCRs come from a human donor with classical Hodgkin lymphoma.

CDR3 in DNA: TGTGCCAGCAGCTTTGGGGCAGGGGGGTCCTACGAGCAGTACTTC. Protein: CASSFGAGGSYEQYF. The rearrangement joins TRBV19 to TRBJ2-7, with D possibly being TRBD1 (7 bases). The CDR3 length is 15 residues. Deletions cut 9 bases from V and 1 base from J, with 19 bases between. Germline V gene data show CDR1 as LNHDA and CDR2 as SQIVND (reference sequence).

The rearrangement uses TRBV11-2 and TRBJ1-2; D ambiguous. Between the trimmed V and J ends, which lost 5 bases and 2 bases, there was a span of 18 bases. CDR1 is SGHAT, CDR2 FQNNGV, per germline. The CDR3 extends over 16 amino acids. The CDR3 reads CASSPAVPVYNYGYTF. In DNA, the CDR3 is TGTGCCAGCAGCCCGGCGGTGCCAGTCTACAACTATGGCTACACCTTC.

The chain joins TRBV7-3 to TRBJ2-1; no definite D call. Deletions cut 0 bases from V and 7 bases from J, with 4 bases between. CDR1 is SGHTA, CDR2 FQGTGA, per germline. CDR3 length: 12 amino acids. The CDR3 DNA reads TGTGCCAGCAGCTTAACGGGTAATGAGCAGTTCTTC. It yields the protein CASSLTGNEQFF.

Comments on this clone: Other nucleotide sequences in the sample specify the same CDR3. The chain carries TRBV7-2 and TRBJ2-1, with D unclear. Germline CDR1 SGHTA, CDR2 FQGNSA. CDR3 length equals 12 residues. With 1 base removed from V and 7 bases from J, the gap between germline ends came to 5 bases. CDR3 sequence reads: CASSLGINEQFF. CDR3 nucleotides: TGTGCCAGCAGCTTAGGGATTAATGAGCAGTTCTTC. Full variable domain (rest looked up from reference TRBV7-2 and TRBJ2-1): GAGVSQSPSNKVTEKGKDVELRCDPISGHTALYWYRQSLGQGLEFLIYFQGNSAPDKSGLPSDRFSAERTGGSVSTLTIQRTQQEDSAVYLCASSLGINEQFFGPGTRLTVL.

This chain uses TRBV7-9 with TRBJ2-2; D might be TRBD2 (5 bases). CDR1 SEHNR and CDR2 FQNEAQ come from the germline V gene (reference sequence). The CDR3 runs 13 residues. The V gene lost 8 bases and the J gene lost 4 bases, with 11 bases spanning the gap. The CDR3 coding sequence is TGTGCCAGCCGGCGTGAGGGCACCGGGGAGCTGTTTTTT. Protein product: CASRREGTGELFF. The whole variable domain, remainder taken from reference TRBV7-9 and TRBJ2-2, is DTGVSQNPRHKITKRGQNVTFRCDPISEHNRLYWYRQTLGQGPEFLTYFQNEAQLEKSRLLSDRFSAERPKGSFSTLEIQRTEQGDSAMYLCASRREGTGELFFGEGSRLTVL.

V is TRBV30 and J is TRBJ1-6, with D possibly TRBD1 on 5 matching bases. V lost 8 bases to trimming and J lost 5 bases, with 10 bases between them. Per germline, CDR1 GTSNPN and CDR2 SVGIG (reference sequence). The CDR3 spans 12 residues. The CDR3 protein is CALGLNNSPLHF. The CDR3 coding sequence is TGTGCCCTGGGACTGAATAATTCACCCCTCCACTTT.

The V and J genes are TRBV7-9 and TRBJ2-7; D remains unclear. V lost 5 bases and J lost 12, with 14 bases in between. Germline V gene data show CDR1 as SEHNR and CDR2 as FQNEAQ (reference sequence). This CDR3 is 11 amino acids long. The CDR3: CASSQSGLLYF. In DNA, the CDR3 is TGTGCCAGCAGCCAGTCCGGGCTACTGTACTTC.

The DNA for the CDR3 is TGTGCCAGCAGCCCAGGGGACAATCAGCCCCAGCATTTT. Its translation: CASSPGDNQPQHF. This chain links TRBV5-4 with TRBJ1-5; a weak D match, TRBD1 (6 bases). V lost 4 bases and J lost 3, with 8 bases in between. This CDR3 has 13 residues. Germline values: CDR1 SGHNT, CDR2 YYREEE (reference sequence).

The chain carries TRBV6-6 and TRBJ2-7; D is perhaps TRBD2 (5 bases). This CDR3 has 12 amino acids. Germline CDR1 reads MNHNY; CDR2 reads SVGAGI (reference sequence). V was clipped by 3 bases and J by 5 bases, with 8 bases between them. CDR3 amino acids: CASSYEGHEQYF. The DNA of the CDR3 is TGTGCCAGCAGTTATGAGGGCCACGAGCAGTACTTC.

CDR3 DNA sequence: TGTGCCAGCAGCCCCCCGGGTGGAGATACGCAGTATTTT. Protein sequence: CASSPPGGDTQYF. The chain carries TRBV6-5 and TRBJ2-3; no clear D gene. With 6 bases removed from V and 5 bases from J, the gap between germline ends came to 12 bases. Germline V gives CDR1 MNHEY, CDR2 SVGAGI. This CDR3 comprises 13 residues.

A note on this clone: The sample contains more than one DNA sequence encoding this CDR3. This chain connects TRBV18 to TRBJ1-6; no reliable D call. The CDR3 consists of 12 residues. Trimming left V 3 bases short and J 10 bases short, with 7 bases between. CDR1 is KGHSH and CDR2 is LQKENI in the germline V gene. The DNA of the CDR3 is TGTGCCAGCTCACCCCCTGGGTCACCCCTCCACTTT. This translates into CASSPPGSPLHF. The full variable domain, with the rest looked up from reference TRBV18 and TRBJ1-6, is NAGVMQNPRHLVRRRGQEARLRCSPMKGHSHVYWYRQLPEEGLKFMVYLQKENIIDESGMPKERFSAEFPKEGPSILRIQQVVRGDSAAYFCASSPPGSPLHFGNGTRLTVT.

CDR3 DNA sequence: TGTGCCAGCAGCTGGATCAGGAACTTCGAGCAGTACTTC. Protein product: CASSWIRNFEQYF. The chain uses TRBV5-6 and TRBJ2-7, with no clear D. V dropped 3 bases and J dropped 6 bases, with 13 bases sitting between them. The CDR3 runs 13 residues. In germline, CDR1 is SGHDT, CDR2 YYEEEE.

This chain links TRBV2 with TRBJ2-1; 9 positions match TRBD1. V shed 5 bases, J shed 3 bases, and the junction held 2 bases outside the gene matches. This CDR3 comprises 14 residues. The germline CDR1 and CDR2 sequences are SNHLY and FYNNEI. The CDR3 coding sequence is TGTGCCAGCAGTAGGACAGGGGACTACAATGAGCAGTTCTTC. This encodes CASSRTGDYNEQFF.

This chain links TRBV14 with TRBJ1-5, with 7 bases aligning to TRBD1. Germline trimming cut 6 bases from V and 6 bases from J; bases unmatched to any gene: 8. Germline CDR1 SGHDN, CDR2 FVKESK. This CDR3 is built from 14 residues. The CDR3 DNA reads TGTGCCAGCAGTCTGCAGGGGGGAGGTCAGCCCCAGCATTTT. Protein: CASSLQGGGQPQHF.

Written as DNA, the CDR3 is TGTGCCAGCATCCGGGTCGGTTTCTACGAGCAGTACTTC. Protein sequence: CASIRVGFYEQYF. The chain combines TRBV28 with TRBJ2-7; the D is unclear. Trimming removed 7 bases at V and 3 bases at J, with 13 bases between. The V gene's germline CDR1 is MDHEN and CDR2 SYDVKM. There are 13 residues in the CDR3.

The DNA of the CDR3 is TGTGCTAGTGGTTTGGTTTTCTTAGCGGGGGGCCGACGCAATGAGCAGTTCTTC. This translates into CASGLVFLAGGRRNEQFF. The J gene is TRBJ2-1, the V gene TRBV12-5; 10 positions agree with TRBD2. The junction had 11 bases not matched to a gene; V was cut back by 0 bases and J by 6 bases. The CDR3 totals 18 residues. CDR1 and CDR2 (germline): LGHNT, FRNRAP.